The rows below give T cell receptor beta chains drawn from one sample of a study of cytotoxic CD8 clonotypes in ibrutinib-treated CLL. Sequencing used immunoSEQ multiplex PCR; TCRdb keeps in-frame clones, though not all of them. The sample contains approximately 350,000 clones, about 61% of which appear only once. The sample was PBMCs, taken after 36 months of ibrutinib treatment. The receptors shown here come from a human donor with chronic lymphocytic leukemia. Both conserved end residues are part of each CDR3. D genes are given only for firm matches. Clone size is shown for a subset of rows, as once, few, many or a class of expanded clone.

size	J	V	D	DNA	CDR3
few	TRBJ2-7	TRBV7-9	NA	TGTGCCAGCGGGGGATATGCCTCCTACGAGCAGTACTTC	CASGGYASYEQYF
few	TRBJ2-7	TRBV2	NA	TGTGCCAGCAGTACATTTACGGGAAACTACGAGCAGTACTTC	CASSTFTGNYEQYF
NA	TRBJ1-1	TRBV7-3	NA	TGTGCCAGCAGCTTAAGGGGAGGTCTCGAAGGAGCTTTCTTT	CASSLRGGLEGAFF
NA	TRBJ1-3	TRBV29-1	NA	TGCAGCGTTGAGACTAGCCAGGGTGGAAACACCATATATTTT	CSVETSQGGNTIYF
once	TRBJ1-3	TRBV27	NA	TGTGCCAGCAGACTAAATCGGGGATCTGGAAACACCATATATTTT	CASRLNRGSGNTIYF
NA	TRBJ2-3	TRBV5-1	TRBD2	TGCGCCAGCAGCTTGGGGGGTAGCGGGAGGTCCACAGATACGCAGTATTTT	CASSLGGSGRSTDTQYF
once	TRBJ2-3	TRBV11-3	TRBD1	TGTGCCAGCAGCAACCGGGACAGAGATACGCAGTATTTT	CASSNRDRDTQYF
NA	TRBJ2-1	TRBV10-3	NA	TGTGCCATCAGTGGAGGGGATGAGCAGTTCTTC	CAISGGDEQFF
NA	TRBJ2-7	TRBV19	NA	TGTGCCAGTAGTCTCTGGTCGGGGGAGCAGTACTTC	CASSLWSGEQYF
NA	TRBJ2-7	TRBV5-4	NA	TGTGCCAGCAGTCGCGGACTGAGCTCCTACGAGCAGTACTTC	CASSRGLSSYEQYF
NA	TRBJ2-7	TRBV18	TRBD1	TGTGCCAGCTCATCGACCGGGACAGGACACTACGAGCAGTACTTC	CASSSTGTGHYEQYF
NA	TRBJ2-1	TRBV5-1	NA	TGCGCCAGCAGCTTGGGGAGGGCTATCGATGAGCAGTTCTTC	CASSLGRAIDEQFF
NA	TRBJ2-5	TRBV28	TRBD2	TGTGCCAGCAGCCCACAGCTGGCGGGAGGACGGGAGACCCAGTACTTC	CASSPQLAGGRETQYF
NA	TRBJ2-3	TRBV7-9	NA	TGTGCCAGCAGCTTAGCATCTAGCGCCACAGATACGCAGTATTTT	CASSLASSATDTQYF
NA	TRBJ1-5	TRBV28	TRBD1	TGTGCCAGCAGTCCGTATATGGTCGAGGGGGCGTATCAGCCCCAGCATTTT	CASSPYMVEGAYQPQHF
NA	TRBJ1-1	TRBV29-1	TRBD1	TGCAGCACACAGGGGAACAGGGGGACGAACACTGAAGCTTTCTTT	CSTQGNRGTNTEAFF
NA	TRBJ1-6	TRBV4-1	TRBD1	TGCGCCAGCAGCTCCGGACAGGGGAGGACTAATTCACCCCTCCACTTT	CASSSGQGRTNSPLHF
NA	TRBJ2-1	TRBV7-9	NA	TGTGCCAGCAGCTTGAGACCGGGATATGGCACTGCGGGTGAGCAGTTCTTC	CASSLRPGYGTAGEQFF
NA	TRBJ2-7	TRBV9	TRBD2	TGTGCCAGCAGCGTCTCCGGGACTAGCGGAACCTACGAGCAGTACTTC	CASSVSGTSGTYEQYF
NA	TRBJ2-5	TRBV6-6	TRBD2	TGTGCCAGCAGTTACCAAGGCGGGGGAGAGACCCAGTACTTC	CASSYQGGGETQYF
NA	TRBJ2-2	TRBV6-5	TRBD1	TGTGCCAGCAGCACCGGGACAGGGGGTGTCGGGGAGCTGTTTTTT	CASSTGTGGVGELFF
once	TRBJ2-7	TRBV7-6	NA	TGTGCCAGCAGCTTGTTGCAACCGACCAATTACCTCTCCTACGAGCAGTACTTC	CASSLLQPTNYLSYEQYF
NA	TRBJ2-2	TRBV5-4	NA	TGTGCCAGCAGCTTGGAGATGGACAGAAGGCTGTTTTTT	CASSLEMDRRLFF
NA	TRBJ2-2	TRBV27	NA	TGTGCCAGCAGCCGCCTGGGCACCGGGGAGCTGTTTTTT	CASSRLGTGELFF
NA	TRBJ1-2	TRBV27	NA	TGTGCCAGCAGGCCGATGGGTAACTATGGCTACACCTTC	CASRPMGNYGYTF
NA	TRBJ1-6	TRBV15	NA	TGTGCCACCAGCAGAGCTGACAGTTCCTCAGCCCTTAATTCACCCCTCCACTTT	CATSRADSSSALNSPLHF
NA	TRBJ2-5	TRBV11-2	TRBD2	TGTGCCAGCAGCCCCCGGGGACTAGCGGGAGGGTATGTGACCCAGTACTTC	CASSPRGLAGGYVTQYF
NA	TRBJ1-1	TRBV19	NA	TGTGCCAGTAGTTTCCAGCCGAACACTGAAGCTTTCTTT	CASSFQPNTEAFF
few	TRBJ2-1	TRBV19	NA	TGTGCCAGTAGTATAGACGGGGTGAGTGAGCAGTTCTTC	CASSIDGVSEQFF
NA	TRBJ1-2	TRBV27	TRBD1	TGTGCCAGCAGTTATACAGGGGAGAGAGGCTACACCTTC	CASSYTGERGYTF
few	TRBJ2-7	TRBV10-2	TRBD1	TGCGCCAGCAGGTCAGGGGGCACGTACGAGCAGTACTTC	CASRSGGTYEQYF
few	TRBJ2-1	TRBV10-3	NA	TGTGCCATCAGTGAGTCTGGCTATGACTCGACGCATTTCTTC	CAISESGYDSTHFF
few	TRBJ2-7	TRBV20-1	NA	TGCAGTGCGAGGAGCCAATACGAGCAGTACTTC	CSARSQYEQYF
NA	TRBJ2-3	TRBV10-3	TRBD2	TGTGCCATCAAAGCGGGAGGCTCCACAGATACGCAGTATTTT	CAIKAGGSTDTQYF
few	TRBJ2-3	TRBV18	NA	TGTGCCAGCTCACCGCAGACAGGCCTAAGCACAGATACGCAGTATTTT	CASSPQTGLSTDTQYF
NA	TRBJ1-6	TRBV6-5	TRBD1	TGTGCCAGCAGTTCCGTGACAGGGTTCTATAATTCACCCCTCCACTTT	CASSSVTGFYNSPLHF
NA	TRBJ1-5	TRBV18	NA	TGTGCCAGCTCACCGCTGGGATCGAGTGGCAATCAGCCCCAGCATTTT	CASSPLGSSGNQPQHF
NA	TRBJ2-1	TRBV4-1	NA	TGCGCCAGCAGCCCGAGGGTCTACAATGAGCAGTTCTTC	CASSPRVYNEQFF
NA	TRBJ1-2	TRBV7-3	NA	TGTGCCAGCAGCTTCCAGGGGTCGAAAGGCTACACCTTC	CASSFQGSKGYTF
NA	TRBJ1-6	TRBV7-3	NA	TGTGCCAGCAGCTTAAGGCAGGTCTCACCCCTCCACTTT	CASSLRQVSPLHF
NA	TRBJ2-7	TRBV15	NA	TGTGCCACCAGCGAAGACCGGGACAGAGGAGGGGAGCAGTACTTC	CATSEDRDRGGEQYF